A single sample gave rise to the 9 T cell receptor beta chains below, sequenced in a study of T cell responses to AZD1222 COVID-19 vaccine (dated by TCRdb to 2020 to 2023). Receptors were amplified or captured by the immunoSEQ multiplex PCR assay. The clones in this table, taken by TCRdb from immuneACCESS, are in-frame only. Not every clone is retained; where verified, under half of the shortfall comes from an unresolved V gene, and the cause of the rest is unknown. The sample records about 130,000 clones, roughly 88% of which are singletons. The top ten hold roughly 5.4% of the sample. What the time point label conveys for this sample: baseline before first vaccination. Here the sequenced sample was peripheral blood, taken on day 0 of AZD1222 vaccination. The receptors originated from an adult in good health.

The chain couples TRBV4-1 to TRBJ1-2, with a possible D match to TRBD1 (5 bases). The V gene's germline CDR1 is MGHRA and CDR2 YSYEKL. V shed 3 bases and J shed 4 bases, with 12 bases lying between them. The CDR3 length is 14 residues. CDR3 region: CASSQAGTLYGYTF. DNA of the CDR3: TGCGCCAGCAGCCAGGCCGGGACGCTCTATGGCTACACCTTC.

The chain is built from TRBV19 and TRBJ2-1; TRBD2 matches 12 bases. Unmatched junction bases numbered 6, after V lost 2 bases and J lost 10 bases. The CDR3 runs 15 residues. Germline assignment: CDR1 LNHDA and CDR2 SQIVND (reference sequence). The CDR3 bases are TGTGCCAGTAGTATACTAGCGGGAGGGCCAAAGGAGCAGTTCTTC. Amino acids: CASSILAGGPKEQFF.

The rearrangement links TRBV30 to TRBJ1-2; no clear D gene. V dropped 7 bases and J dropped 0 bases, with 9 bases sitting between them. Germline V gene data show CDR1 as GTSNPN and CDR2 as SVGIG (reference sequence). The CDR3 is made up of 12 amino acids. The CDR3 nucleotides read TGTGCCTCAACAGCTTCTAACTATGGCTACACCTTC. Translated: CASTASNYGYTF.

The V call is TRBV19, the J call TRBJ1-1; no clear D. Trimming stripped 7 bases from V and 2 bases from J, with 14 bases between. CDR1 LNHDA and CDR2 SQIVND come from the germline V gene (reference sequence). CDR3 size: 14 residues. The CDR3 DNA reads TGTGCCAGTAAACGCGGGCAGAAAAACACTGAAGCTTTCTTT. Its protein is CASKRGQKNTEAFF.

Only one count was recorded for this clone. The V gene is TRBV7-6, the J gene TRBJ1-2; D uncertain. CDR1 and CDR2 from the germline V gene are SGHVS and FNYEAQ. Trimming pared 5 bases from V and 3 bases from J, leaving 10 bases between. The CDR3 has 13 amino acids. The CDR3 region is CASSRDGYYGYTF. CDR3 nucleotide sequence: TGTGCCAGCAGCCGAGACGGATACTATGGCTACACCTTC.

The chain joins TRBV11-3 to TRBJ1-1, with a tentative D call TRBD1 (5 bases). In germline, CDR1 is SGHNT, CDR2 YENEEA. The CDR3 totals 15 residues. Trimming removed 2 bases from V and 1 base from J, with 11 bases in between. The CDR3 reads CASSLLSGTNTEAFF. CDR3 in DNA: TGTGCCAGCAGCTTATTATCTGGGACGAACACTGAAGCTTTCTTT.

The gene calls are TRBV10-1 and TRBJ1-1; D ambiguous. Germline V lookup: CDR1 WNHNN, CDR2 SYGVQD (reference sequence). The CDR3 sequence is 12 residues long. Trimming removed 10 bases at V and 0 bases at J, with 9 bases between. In DNA, the CDR3 is TGCGCCAACCCCACACTGAACACTGAAGCTTTCTTT. It is translated as CANPTLNTEAFF.

Written as DNA, the CDR3 is TGCGCCAGCAGCCTGACATGGTCGCAGGGTTCCTACGAGCAGTACTTC. Its translation: CASSLTWSQGSYEQYF. V is TRBV5-1 and J is TRBJ2-7, with D maybe TRBD1 (5 bases). The CDR3 is made up of 16 amino acids. Germline CDR1 reads SGHRS; CDR2 reads YFSETQ. V was clipped by 4 bases and J by 1 base, with 18 bases between them.

The CDR3 loop is CASSRSWVDGYTF. For the CDR3, the DNA is TGTGCCAGCAGCCGGTCCTGGGTTGATGGCTACACCTTC. V gene TRBV7-2 combines with J gene TRBJ1-2; D is unresolved. V was shortened by 5 bases and J by 6 bases, with 13 bases between the two germline ends. The CDR3 sequence is 13 residues long. The germline gives CDR1 SGHTA, CDR2 FQGNSA.